One T cell receptor (beta chain) is described in this entry. Repertoires were generated with immunoSEQ multiplex PCR, while TCRdb's copy carries only in-frame clones and drops some. Of around 250,000 clones in the sample, about nine tenths were seen once. Trimming removed 5 bases at V and 2 bases at J, with 6 bases between. The germline V gene has CDR1 KGHDR and CDR2 SFDVKD. There are 13 residues in the CDR3. These data originate in a study of blood T cell repertoires in COVID-19. The TCR originated in a woman aged 25 to 39 with active or convalescent COVID-19. This sequence joins TRBV24-1 and TRBJ1-5, with D uncertain. The sample comprised peripheral blood. This CDR3 is CATSGTGNQPQHF. CDR3 DNA sequence: TGTGCCACCAGTGGTACAGGCAATCAGCCCCAGCATTTT.